A selection of T cell receptor beta chains follows, all from one sample in a study of PD-1 blockade in classical Hodgkin lymphoma. The protocol was immunoSEQ multiplex PCR, while the TCRdb copy is restricted to in-frame clones and leaves out a portion. This sample has 15,000 or so clones, with around nine tenths found just once. Sequencing used CD4+ T cells from blood, obtained before the fourth cycle of nivolumab. Every receptor here comes from a human donor with classical Hodgkin lymphoma. Each CDR3 is given with its conserved first and last residue. D genes are given only for firm matches. Expanded clones get a size class; other rows say once, few or many, or leave the size out.

len: 16; v_gene: TRBV4-2; j_gene: TRBJ1-6; abundance: -; d_gene: -; CDR3aa: CASWGRGSSYNSPLHF; CDR3nt: TGTGCCAGCTGGGGCAGGGGAAGCTCCTATAATTCACCCCTCCACTTT
len: 15; v_gene: TRBV5-1; j_gene: TRBJ2-3; abundance: -; d_gene: -; CDR3aa: CASSLVTNSRDTQYF; CDR3nt: TGCGCCAGCAGCTTGGTTACGAACAGTAGGGATACGCAGTATTTT
len: 16; v_gene: TRBV7-2; j_gene: TRBJ2-5; abundance: -; d_gene: TRBD2; CDR3aa: CASSSDGTSGQETQYF; CDR3nt: TGTGCCAGCAGCTCCGACGGGACTAGTGGCCAAGAGACCCAGTACTTC
len: 15; v_gene: TRBV7-3; j_gene: TRBJ2-6; abundance: -; d_gene: -; CDR3aa: CASSPRSSGANVLTF; CDR3nt: TGTGCCAGCAGCCCCAGGAGCTCTGGGGCCAACGTCCTGACTTTC
len: 12; v_gene: TRBV14; j_gene: TRBJ2-7; abundance: -; d_gene: -; CDR3aa: CASSPKAYEQYF; CDR3nt: TGTGCCAGCAGCCCAAAAGCCTACGAGCAGTACTTC
len: 15; v_gene: TRBV10-3; j_gene: TRBJ1-2; abundance: -; d_gene: TRBD1; CDR3aa: CAISLQGAVSYGYTF; CDR3nt: TGTGCCATCAGCTTACAGGGGGCAGTTAGCTATGGCTACACCTTC
len: 16; v_gene: TRBV5-1; j_gene: TRBJ2-1; abundance: -; d_gene: -; CDR3aa: CASSSGQLREYNEQFF; CDR3nt: TGCGCCAGCAGCTCGGGACAACTTCGGGAATACAATGAGCAGTTCTTC
len: 11; v_gene: TRBV4-2; j_gene: TRBJ2-7; abundance: once; d_gene: -; CDR3aa: CASSQHYEQYF; CDR3nt: TGTGCCAGCAGCCAACACTACGAGCAGTACTTC
len: 17; v_gene: TRBV5-1; j_gene: TRBJ2-3; abundance: -; d_gene: TRBD1; CDR3aa: CASSLLTGGLVTDTQYF; CDR3nt: TGCGCCAGCAGCTTATTGACAGGGGGCTTGGTGACAGATACGCAGTATTTT
len: 13; v_gene: TRBV5-4; j_gene: TRBJ2-5; abundance: -; d_gene: -; CDR3aa: CASSLGSGETQYF; CDR3nt: TGTGCCAGCAGCTTGGGGTCGGGGGAGACCCAGTACTTC
len: 17; v_gene: TRBV7-9; j_gene: TRBJ2-7; abundance: -; d_gene: -; CDR3aa: CASSSIGQPRIFYEQYF; CDR3nt: TGTGCCAGCAGCTCTATCGGGCAGCCTCGGATCTTCTACGAGCAGTACTTC
len: 11; v_gene: TRBV5-4; j_gene: TRBJ2-1; abundance: -; d_gene: -; CDR3aa: CASSLTGEQFF; CDR3nt: TGTGCCAGCAGCCTAACAGGGGAGCAGTTCTTC